The present T cell receptor (beta chain) was sequenced within a study of graft-versus-host responses after intestinal transplantation. At the level of the study: Every recipient had anti-thymocyte globulin induction and three to four years of tacrolimus plus steroids.

The CDR3 sequence is 11 residues long. Per germline, CDR1 KGHSH and CDR2 LQKENI. The V gene lost 4 bases and the J gene lost 5 bases, with 5 bases spanning the gap. This clone was found a few times. The study, taken as a whole, reports: Early HvG declines after transplant were associated with peak circulating GvH clone levels.

Sequencing was performed with immunoSEQ multiplex PCR; in TCRdb, only in-frame clones are kept and a portion is missing. The sample holds 12,000 to 15,000 clones, about 27% seen once. Proliferating responders of the CD3+CD4+ and CD3+CD8+ phenotypes with low CFSE were sorted after the reaction. The J gene is TRBJ2-5, the V gene TRBV18, with D unclear. Source: alloreactive CD4+ T cells from a mixed lymphocyte reaction culture, taken before intestinal transplant. Indicated subset: CFSE-low proliferating T cells sorted from approximately 6-day pre-transplant mixed lymphocyte reaction (GvH or HvG direction). The source is a human patient who received an intestinal transplant. The CDR3 spells CASSHGETQYF. In DNA, the CDR3 is TGTGCCAGCTCACATGGGGAGACCCAGTACTTC.